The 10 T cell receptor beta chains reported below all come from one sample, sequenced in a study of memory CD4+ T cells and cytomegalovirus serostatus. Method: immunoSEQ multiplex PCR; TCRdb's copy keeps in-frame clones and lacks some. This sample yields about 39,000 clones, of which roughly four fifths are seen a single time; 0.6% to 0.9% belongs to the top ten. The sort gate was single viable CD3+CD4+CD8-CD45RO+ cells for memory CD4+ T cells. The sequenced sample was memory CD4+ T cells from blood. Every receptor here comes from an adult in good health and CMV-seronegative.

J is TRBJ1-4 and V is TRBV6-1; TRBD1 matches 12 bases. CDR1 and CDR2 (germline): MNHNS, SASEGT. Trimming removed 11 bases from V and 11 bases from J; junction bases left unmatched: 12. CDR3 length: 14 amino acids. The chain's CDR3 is CAGGQGAKIKKLFF. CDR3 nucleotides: TGTGCCGGGGGACAGGGGGCGAAGATTAAGAAACTGTTTTTT.

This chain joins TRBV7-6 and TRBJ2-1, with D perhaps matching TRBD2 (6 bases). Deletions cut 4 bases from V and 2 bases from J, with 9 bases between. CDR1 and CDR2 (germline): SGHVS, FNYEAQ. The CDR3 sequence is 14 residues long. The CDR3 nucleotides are TGTGCCAGCAGCTCTTGGGGGGCCTACAATGAGCAGTTCTTC. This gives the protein CASSSWGAYNEQFF.

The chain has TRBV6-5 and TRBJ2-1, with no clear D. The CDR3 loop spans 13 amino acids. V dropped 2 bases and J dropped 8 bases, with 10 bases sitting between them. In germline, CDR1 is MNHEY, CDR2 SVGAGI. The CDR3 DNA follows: TGTGCCAGCAGTTACATAGGTGGATATGAGCAGTTCTTC. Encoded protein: CASSYIGGYEQFF.

In DNA, the CDR3 is TGTGCCAGCAGCGTGGTACAACAGGGTCGGAGCTATGGCTACACCTTC. Residues: CASSVVQQGRSYGYTF. The J gene is TRBJ1-2, the V gene TRBV21-1; the table's D call of TRBD1 was not tested on the DNA. TRBV21-1 is a pseudogene locus. The CDR3 loop spans 16 amino acids.

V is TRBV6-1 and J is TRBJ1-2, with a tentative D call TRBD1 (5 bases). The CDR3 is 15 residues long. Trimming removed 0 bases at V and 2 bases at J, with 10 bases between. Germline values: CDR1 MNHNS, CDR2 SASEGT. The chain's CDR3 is CASSEASTGNYGYTF. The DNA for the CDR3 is TGTGCCAGCAGTGAAGCCAGTACAGGAAACTATGGCTACACCTTC.

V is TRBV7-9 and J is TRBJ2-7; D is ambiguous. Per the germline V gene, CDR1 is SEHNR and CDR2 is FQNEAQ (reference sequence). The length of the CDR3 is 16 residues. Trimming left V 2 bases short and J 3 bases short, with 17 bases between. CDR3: CASSLSPSHKIYEQYF. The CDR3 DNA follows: TGTGCCAGCAGCTTATCCCCTTCTCACAAAATCTACGAGCAGTACTTC. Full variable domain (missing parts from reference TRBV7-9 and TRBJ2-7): DTGVSQNPRHKITKRGQNVTFRCDPISEHNRLYWYRQTLGQGPEFLTYFQNEAQLEKSRLLSDRFSAERPKGSFSTLEIQRTEQGDSAMYLCASSLSPSHKIYEQYFGPGTRLTVT.

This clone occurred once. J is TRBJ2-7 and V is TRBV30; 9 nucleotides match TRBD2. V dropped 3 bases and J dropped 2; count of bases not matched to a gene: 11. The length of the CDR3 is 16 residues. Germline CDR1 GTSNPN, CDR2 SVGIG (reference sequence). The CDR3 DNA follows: TGTGCCTGGAGACCCAGGGCTAGCGGGGAAACCTACGAGCAGTACTTC. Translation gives CAWRPRASGETYEQYF.

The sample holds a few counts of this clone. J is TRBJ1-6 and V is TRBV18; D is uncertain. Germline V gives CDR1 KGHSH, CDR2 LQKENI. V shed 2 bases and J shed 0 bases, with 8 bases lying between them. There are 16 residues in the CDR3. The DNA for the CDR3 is TGTGCCAGCTCACCAAAGGAGAGCTCCTATAATTCACCCCTCCACTTT. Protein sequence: CASSPKESSYNSPLHF.

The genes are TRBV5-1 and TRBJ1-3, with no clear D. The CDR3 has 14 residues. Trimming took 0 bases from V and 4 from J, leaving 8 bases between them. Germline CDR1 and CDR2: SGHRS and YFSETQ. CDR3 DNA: TGCGCCAGCAGCTTGGGATCACTCGGAAACACCATATATTTT. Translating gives CASSLGSLGNTIYF.

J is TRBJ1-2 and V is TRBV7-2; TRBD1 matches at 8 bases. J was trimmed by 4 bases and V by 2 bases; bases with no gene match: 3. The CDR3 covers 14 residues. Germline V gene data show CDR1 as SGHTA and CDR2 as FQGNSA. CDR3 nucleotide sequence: TGTGCCAGCAGCTTAAGCGACAGGGGCTATGGCTACACCTTC. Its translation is CASSLSDRGYGYTF.